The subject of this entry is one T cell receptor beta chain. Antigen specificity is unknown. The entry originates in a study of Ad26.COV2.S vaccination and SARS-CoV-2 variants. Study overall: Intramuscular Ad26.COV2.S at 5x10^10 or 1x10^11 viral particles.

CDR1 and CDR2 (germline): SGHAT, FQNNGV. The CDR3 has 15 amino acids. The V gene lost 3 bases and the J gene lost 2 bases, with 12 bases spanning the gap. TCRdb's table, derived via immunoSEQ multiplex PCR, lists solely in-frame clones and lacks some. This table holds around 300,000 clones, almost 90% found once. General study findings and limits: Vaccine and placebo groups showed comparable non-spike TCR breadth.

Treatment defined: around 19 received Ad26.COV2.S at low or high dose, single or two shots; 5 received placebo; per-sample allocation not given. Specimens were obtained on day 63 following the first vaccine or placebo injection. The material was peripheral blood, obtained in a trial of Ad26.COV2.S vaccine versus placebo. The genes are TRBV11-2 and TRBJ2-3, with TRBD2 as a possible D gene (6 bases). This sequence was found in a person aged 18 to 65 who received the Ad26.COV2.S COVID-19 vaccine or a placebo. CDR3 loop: CASSFAGRITDTQYF. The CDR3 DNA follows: TGTGCCAGCAGCTTTGCGGGGAGGATCACAGATACGCAGTATTTT.